This T cell receptor (beta chain) was profiled in a study of vaccination and CD4 T cells after COVID-19. Study-level background: Convalescent donors: six male, four female; seven Caucasian, two Asian, one multiracial, two Hispanic. The peptides that stimulated the cells were overlapping spike peptides from SARS-CoV-2, HCoV-NL63, HCoV-OC43 and HCoV-229E. Between diagnosis and the drawing of post-COVID samples lay a median roughly 99 days (range 35 to 161).

Sequencing of DNA taken from cultured CD4+ T cells relied on the Oncomine TCR Beta short-read assay. TCRdb re-analysed the PCR reads in MiXCR, keeping a single row per CDR3 protein. The sample includes approximately 10,000 distinct CDR3 sequences, more than 60% of them seen just once. This CDR3 has 17 amino acids. The trim removed 3 bases at V and 1 base at J, leaving 6 bases unmatched. The germline V gene encodes CDR1 MNHEY and CDR2 SVGAGI. Regarding this clonotype: The antigen remains undetermined.

Treatment specified: approximately 9-day PBMC culture with coronavirus spike peptide pools or control peptides (ViraFEST assay). Half of the medium was exchanged for fresh IL-2 medium, first on day 3 and then on day 7. Sequencing was done on a sample of CD4+ T cells from blood, cultured in vitro. This receptor was taken from a human donor who had recovered from COVID-19. The chain links TRBV6-5 to TRBJ1-6; 7 nucleotides agree with TRBD1. The CDR3 DNA follows: TGTGCCAGCAGTTATGCGCCAGGGGGTTCCTATAATTCACCCCTCCACTTT. This sequence encodes CASSYAPGGSYNSPLHF.